The source of this TCR gamma chain is a study of γδ T cells in repeated Plasmodium falciparum infection. Sequencing covered both gamma and delta TCR chains per sample. TCRdb called clones from the multiplex PCR reads again using CATT. There are some 32,000 gamma-chain clones in the sample; roughly 1.4% occur only once, and less than 20% lies in the top ten. V shed 5 bases, J shed 4 bases, and the junction held 5 bases outside the gene matches. CDR3 size: 16 residues. Germline V lookup: CDR1 GITISATS, CDR2 ISYDGTV (reference sequence). This clone was observed many times. TCRdb's protein for this DNA is that of a much larger clone and differs from the translation at residue 5, likely a read error; the protein shown is the DNA translation. Different DNA sequences within this sample yield the same CDR3. Bulk repertoires came from Vgamma9/Vdelta2+ or Vdelta2-negative gammadelta T cells flow-sorted from PBMC.

This sequence originates from a pool of human donors (malaria-infected and uninfected, not separated). The chain has TRGV9 and TRGJP. Source material: gamma-delta T cells from blood. CDR3 nucleotides: TGTGCCTTGTGGGGGGCACAAGAGTTGGGCAAAAAAATCAAGGTATTT. Amino acids: CALWGAQELGKKIKVF.